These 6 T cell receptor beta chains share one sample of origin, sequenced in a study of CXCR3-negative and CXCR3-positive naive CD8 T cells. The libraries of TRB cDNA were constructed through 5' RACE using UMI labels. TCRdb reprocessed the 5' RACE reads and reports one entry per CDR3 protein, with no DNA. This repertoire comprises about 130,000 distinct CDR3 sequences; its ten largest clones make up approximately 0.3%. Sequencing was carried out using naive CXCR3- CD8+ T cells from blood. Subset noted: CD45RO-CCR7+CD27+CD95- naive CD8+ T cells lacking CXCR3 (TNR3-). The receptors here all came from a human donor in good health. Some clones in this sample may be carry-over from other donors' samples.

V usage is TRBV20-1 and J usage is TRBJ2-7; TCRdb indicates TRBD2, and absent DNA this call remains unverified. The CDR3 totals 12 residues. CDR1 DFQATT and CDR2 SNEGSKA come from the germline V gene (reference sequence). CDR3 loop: CSARRISPEQYF.

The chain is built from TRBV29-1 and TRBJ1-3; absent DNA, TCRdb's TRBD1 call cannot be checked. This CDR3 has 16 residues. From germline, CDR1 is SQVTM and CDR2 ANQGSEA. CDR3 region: CSVLGGQGQMRNTIYF.

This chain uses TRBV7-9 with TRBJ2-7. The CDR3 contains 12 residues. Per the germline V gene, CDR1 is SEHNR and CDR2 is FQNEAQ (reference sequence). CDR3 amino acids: CASSRKADEQYF.

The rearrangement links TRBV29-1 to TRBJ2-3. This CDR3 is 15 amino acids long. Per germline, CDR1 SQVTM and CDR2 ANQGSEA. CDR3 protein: CSVEDLAGITDTQYF.

The CDR3 spells CASSSTTDSSYNEQFF. The chain has TRBV7-3 and TRBJ2-1. CDR3 size: 16 residues. Germline V gives CDR1 SGHTA, CDR2 FQGTGA.

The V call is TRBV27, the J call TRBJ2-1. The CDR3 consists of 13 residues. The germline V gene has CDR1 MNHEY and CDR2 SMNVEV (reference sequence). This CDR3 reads CASSFVGYDEQFF.